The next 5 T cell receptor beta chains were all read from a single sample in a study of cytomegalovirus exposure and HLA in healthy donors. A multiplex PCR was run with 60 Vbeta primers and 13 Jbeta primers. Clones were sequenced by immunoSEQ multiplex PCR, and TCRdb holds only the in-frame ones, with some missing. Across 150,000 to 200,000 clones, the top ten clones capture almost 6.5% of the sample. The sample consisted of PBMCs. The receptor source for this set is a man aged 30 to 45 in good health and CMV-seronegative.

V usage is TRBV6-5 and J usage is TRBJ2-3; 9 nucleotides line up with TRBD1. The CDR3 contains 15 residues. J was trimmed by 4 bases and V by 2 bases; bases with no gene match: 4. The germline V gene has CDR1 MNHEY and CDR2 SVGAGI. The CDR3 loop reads CASSYGTGRADTQYF. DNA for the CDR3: TGTGCCAGCAGTTACGGGACAGGGCGGGCAGATACGCAGTATTTT.

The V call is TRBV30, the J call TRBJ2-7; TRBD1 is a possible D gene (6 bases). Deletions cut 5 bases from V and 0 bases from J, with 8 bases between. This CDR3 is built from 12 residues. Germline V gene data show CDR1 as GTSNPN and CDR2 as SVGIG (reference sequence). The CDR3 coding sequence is TGTGCCTGGGCGGACAGCTCCTACGAGCAGTACTTC. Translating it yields CAWADSSYEQYF.

CDR3 in DNA: TGTGCCAGCAGTTCTTCCCCTACAGGGCTAGCTAACTATGGCTACACCTTC. It encodes CASSSSPTGLANYGYTF. This chain connects TRBV27 to TRBJ1-2, with TRBD1 as a possible D gene (6 bases). The CDR3 has 17 amino acids. V was shortened by 4 bases and J by 0 bases, with 18 bases between the two germline ends. Germline values: CDR1 MNHEY, CDR2 SMNVEV (reference sequence).

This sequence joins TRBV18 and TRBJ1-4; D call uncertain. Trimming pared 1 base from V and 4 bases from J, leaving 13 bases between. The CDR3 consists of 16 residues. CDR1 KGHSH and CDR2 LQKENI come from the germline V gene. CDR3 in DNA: TGTGCCAGCTCACCACTAGAGGGTATAAGTAATGAAAAACTGTTTTTT. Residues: CASSPLEGISNEKLFF.

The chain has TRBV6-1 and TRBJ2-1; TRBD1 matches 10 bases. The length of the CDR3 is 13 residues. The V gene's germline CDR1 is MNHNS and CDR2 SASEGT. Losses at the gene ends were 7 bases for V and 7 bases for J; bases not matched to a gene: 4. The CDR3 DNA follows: TGTGCCAGCACCTGGACAGGGGGAAATGAGCAGTTCTTC. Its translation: CASTWTGGNEQFF.